One sample yielded the 5 T cell receptor beta chains listed below, sequenced in a study of shared clonotypes between healthy human individuals. Measured with immunoSEQ multiplex PCR; TCRdb has only the in-frame clones, and not every one. Here the sample spans roughly 1,500,000 clones, 98% being singletons. Sequenced: naive CD4+ T cells sorted from blood. Subset of the sample: CD45RA+ positively selected. The receptors originated from a man aged 30-40 years in good health.

V is TRBV5-1 and J is TRBJ2-1, with D perhaps matching TRBD2 (5 bases). Trimming shortened V by 0 bases and J by 10 bases, and 11 bases separated the two germline ends. Looked up from germline, CDR1 is SGHRS and CDR2 is YFSETQ. The length of the CDR3 is 13 residues. The CDR3 DNA sequence: TGCGCCAGCAGCTTGGAAGTAGCGAACGAGCAGTTCTTC. Amino acids: CASSLEVANEQFF.

The chain carries TRBV7-3 and TRBJ2-7, with D possibly being TRBD2 (5 bases). V was pared by 5 bases and J by 7 bases, with 15 bases between. This CDR3 spans 13 amino acids. CDR1 is SGHTA and CDR2 is FQGTGA in the germline V gene. The CDR3 sequence: CASSPDGVREQYF. The CDR3 region has the DNA TGTGCCAGCAGCCCGGACGGGGTTCGTGAGCAGTACTTC.

The rearrangement links TRBV11-2 to TRBJ2-3; no clear D. Trimming left V 5 bases short and J 7 bases short, with 22 bases between. The CDR3 contains 16 residues. In germline, CDR1 is SGHAT, CDR2 FQNNGV. The CDR3 loop reads CASSPYPFESEYTQYF. CDR3 bases: TGTGCCAGCAGCCCCTACCCTTTCGAATCCGAATATACGCAGTATTTT.

The gene calls are TRBV7-9 and TRBJ1-2; D unresolved. Germline V lookup: CDR1 SEHNR, CDR2 FQNEAQ (reference sequence). The ends were cut back, 2 bases at V and 5 bases at J, with 21 bases in the middle. The CDR3 length is 17 residues. The DNA of the CDR3 is TGTGCCAGCAGCTTATGGGTGGGCTCGTACTCGAAGTATGGCTACACCTTC. It yields the protein CASSLWVGSYSKYGYTF.

The J gene is TRBJ1-1, the V gene TRBV18; D is unclear. V lost 3 bases, J lost 8 bases, and 7 bases lay in between. Germline lookup yields CDR1 KGHSH and CDR2 LQKENI. This CDR3 region has 11 residues. DNA for the CDR3: TGTGCCAGCTCACCGAACCGGGAAGCTTTCTTT. It codes for CASSPNREAFF. Looking up the rest from reference TRBV18 and TRBJ1-1 gives the full variable domain: NAGVMQNPRHLVRRRGQEARLRCSPMKGHSHVYWYRQLPEEGLKFMVYLQKENIIDESGMPKERFSAEFPKEGPSILRIQQVVRGDSAAYFCASSPNREAFFGQGTRLTVV.